A single sample is the source of the 28 T cell receptor beta chains below, sequenced in a study of T cells in Graves' hyperthyroidism and ophthalmopathy. Amplification of TCR beta CDR3 regions used RNA as the template. Primed by the HTBI set, a first-round RT-PCR was run on the TCR CDR3. TCRdb redid the calling of the multiplex PCR reads with MiXCR, one entry per CDR3 protein. This sample carries around 300,000 distinct CDR3 sequences, 10% to 15% of them seen once, and the ten largest clones take almost 8%. Source material: blood. Receptors were obtained from a woman in her twenties or thirties with Graves' hyperthyroidism that later progressed to Graves' ophthalmopathy.

About this clonotype itself: An end of the junction does not agree with germline; a read error may underlie this. This chain connects TRBV6-6 to TRBJ2-7, with no clear D. The CDR3 is made up of 11 amino acids. In germline, CDR1 is MNHNY, CDR2 SVGAGI (reference sequence). The CDR3, as DNA: TGTGCCAGCAGTTACTCCCACGAGCAGTACTTC. Protein product: CASSYSHEQYF.

The chain joins TRBV6-2 or TRBV6-3 to TRBJ2-3; D is possibly TRBD1 or TRBD2 (5 bases each). V lost 5 bases and J 2 bases, leaving 11 bases between the germline ends. CDR3 size: 14 residues. Per germline, CDR1 MNHEY and CDR2 SVGEGT. CDR3 sequence (DNA): TGTGCCAGCAGTACCGGGGCTACCACAGATACGCAGTATTTT. Translated, it gives CASSTGATTDTQYF.

This clonotype came up many times. J is TRBJ2-7 and V is TRBV7-8; D is ambiguous. Trimming stripped 5 bases from V and 4 bases from J, with 9 bases between. CDR3 length: 12 amino acids. Germline CDR1 SGHVS, CDR2 FQNEAQ. Written as DNA, the CDR3 is TGTGCCAGCAGCCACCAGAATTACGAGCAGTACTTC. Translation: CASSHQNYEQYF.

This clonotype was seen at least ten times. The chain uses TRBV2 and TRBJ2-7; D may be TRBD2 (5 bases). CDR1 is SNHLY and CDR2 is FYNNEI in the germline V gene. This CDR3 region has 14 residues. Trimming took off 8 bases at V and 4 bases at J, with 18 bases between the two ends. The CDR3, as DNA: TGTGCCAGCGAAGTGAGAGAGGGTCGGTACGAGCAGTACTTC. Translated, it gives CASEVREGRYEQYF.

This clonotype has a count of ten or more. The rearrangement joins TRBV11-2 to TRBJ2-1; 7 bases map to TRBD2. CDR3 length equals 16 residues. Germline assignment: CDR1 SGHAT and CDR2 FQNNGV. V lost 1 base, J lost 3 bases, and 6 bases stayed unmatched. The DNA for the CDR3 is TGTGCCAGCAGCTTAGGGGCTAGCGGCATCTACAATGAGCAGTTCTTC. It specifies CASSLGASGIYNEQFF.

The chain combines TRBV6-4 with TRBJ1-5, with 8 bases fitting TRBD1. The CDR3 covers 18 residues. Germline CDR1 reads MRHNA; CDR2 reads SNTAGT. The J segment lost 9 bases and the V segment lost 2 bases, leaving 18 bases of the junction unmatched. CDR3 nucleotide sequence: TGTGCCAGCAGTGACCGAGAAGGACCCCAGGGGGCGGATTCGCCCCAGCATTTT. Translating gives CASSDREGPQGADSPQHF.

Remarks on this clonotype: This clone may be a read error of a much larger clone one base away. V is TRBV29-1 and J is TRBJ2-7; TRBD2 is a possible D gene (5 bases). V dropped 4 bases and J dropped 3 bases, with 16 bases sitting between them. The CDR3 has 14 residues. From germline, CDR1 is SQVTM and CDR2 ANQGSEA. CDR3 DNA: TGCAGCGTTGGACTCCCGGAGGAAGGCTACGAGCAGTACTTC. As protein: CSVGLPEEGYEQYF.

This clonotype was detected ten times or more. This chain connects TRBV6-6 to TRBJ2-2; possible D gene TRBD2, 5 bases. Trimming took 0 bases from V and 6 from J, leaving 11 bases between them. The CDR3 spans 15 residues. Per the germline V gene, CDR1 is MNHNY and CDR2 is SVGAGI (reference sequence). CDR3 sequence: CASSYSSGKPGELFF. CDR3 bases: TGTGCCAGCAGTTACTCCTCGGGGAAACCCGGGGAGCTGTTTTTT.

In its sample, this clonotype was seen many times. The genes are TRBV7-9 and TRBJ2-5, with TRBD2 matching 7 bases. CDR1 SEHNR and CDR2 FQNEAQ come from the germline V gene (reference sequence). Unmatched junction bases numbered 10, after V lost 4 bases and J lost 5 bases. The CDR3 has 15 residues. This chain's CDR3 is CASSSVAGEGETQYF. DNA of the CDR3: TGTGCCAGCAGCTCTGTGGCGGGAGAAGGGGAGACCCAGTACTTC.

The chain uses TRBV19 and TRBJ1-5; maybe TRBD1 (5 bases). This CDR3 spans 15 amino acids. Germline V gene lookup returns CDR1 LNHDA and CDR2 SQIVND (reference sequence). Trimming took 1 base from V and 7 from J, leaving 14 bases between them. The CDR3 sequence: CASSIGPGVGQPQHF. The DNA for the CDR3 is TGTGCCAGTAGTATAGGCCCGGGGGTCGGGCAGCCCCAGCATTTT.

This clonotype was recorded many times. The chain carries TRBV12-3 or TRBV12-4 and TRBJ1-1, with 8 nucleotides matching TRBD1. The CDR3 totals 14 residues. V lost 3 bases to trimming and J lost 8 bases; unmatched junction nucleotides: 8. CDR3 sequence (DNA): TGTGCCAGCAGTTTCGGGGACAGGTCGGGGGAAGCTTTCTTT. Its translation: CASSFGDRSGEAFF.

The chain combines TRBV3-1 with TRBJ2-5, with TRBD1 identical over 12 bases. Losses at the gene ends were 7 bases for V and 5 bases for J; bases not matched to a gene: 17. CDR3 length equals 18 residues. From germline, CDR1 is LGHDT and CDR2 YNNKEL (reference sequence). CDR3 loop: CASTRTPGQGAIKETQYF. The CDR3 bases are TGTGCCAGCACCCGAACACCGGGACAGGGGGCGATAAAGGAGACCCAGTACTTC.

The CDR3 spells CASRGSGGSYEQYF. In DNA, the CDR3 is TGTGCCAGCAGAGGTAGCGGGGGGTCCTACGAGCAGTACTTC. The chain recombines TRBV2 with TRBJ2-7, with 10 nucleotides matching TRBD2. CDR3 size: 14 residues. Germline CDR1 is SNHLY and CDR2 is FYNNEI. Losses at the gene ends were 6 bases for V and 1 base for J; bases not matched to a gene: 3.

The table lists this clonotype with many counts. The chain combines TRBV20-1 with TRBJ2-1, with TRBD1 matching over 8 bases. V was pared by 1 base and J by 7 bases, with 9 bases of the junction left unmatched. The CDR3 runs 15 residues. Germline-derived CDR1 and CDR2 are DFQATT and SNEGSKA (reference sequence). In nucleotides, the CDR3 is TGCAGTGCTAGAGTCGCAGGACAGGGCACAAATGAGCAGTTCTTC. It codes for CSARVAGQGTNEQFF.

This clonotype has at least ten counts. The rearrangement joins TRBV20-1 to TRBJ1-3, with D perhaps TRBD1 (6 bases). V lost 0 bases and J lost 1, with 13 bases in between. In germline, CDR1 is DFQATT, CDR2 SNEGSKA (reference sequence). CDR3 length: 16 residues. DNA of the CDR3: TGCAGTGCTAGAGATTCGGAAGGGGGATCTGGAAACACCATATATTTT. It yields the protein CSARDSEGGSGNTIYF.

This clonotype has at least ten counts. This rearrangement joins TRBV2 to TRBJ2-5; 9 nucleotides line up with TRBD2. This CDR3 contains 17 residues. Trimming removed 2 bases from V and 0 bases from J; junction bases left unmatched: 7. Germline CDR1 and CDR2: SNHLY and FYNNEI. The CDR3 bases are TGTGCCAGCAGTGAATTAAATGAGCGGGAGGACCAAGAGACCCAGTACTTC. Its translation is CASSELNEREDQETQYF.

At least ten counts were recorded for this clonotype. The chain carries TRBV27 and TRBJ1-1, with D possibly TRBD1 on 6 matching bases. Germline CDR1 MNHEY, CDR2 SMNVEV (reference sequence). The CDR3 runs 15 residues. The V and J ends lost 3 bases and 4 bases respectively, with 15 bases between them. CDR3 in DNA: TGTGCCAGCAGTTTTCTTCGGCAGGGGACCACTGAAGCTTTCTTT. It is translated as CASSFLRQGTTEAFF.

This clonotype has more than one count but fewer than ten. The rearrangement uses TRBV6-1 and TRBJ2-7; D perhaps matches TRBD2 (6 bases). CDR1 is MNHNS, CDR2 SASEGT, per germline. The CDR3 is 15 amino acids. V lost 2 bases and J 3 bases, leaving 14 bases between the germline ends. CDR3 in amino acids: CASSEPGGVRYEQYF. CDR3 coding DNA: TGTGCCAGCAGTGAACCTGGCGGGGTACGCTACGAGCAGTACTTC.

This clonotype was observed many times. The CDR3 here is CASSTTHSGSYNEQFF. The CDR3 DNA is TGTGCCAGCAGTACCACTCATAGCGGGAGTTACAATGAGCAGTTCTTC. The rearrangement uses TRBV28 and TRBJ2-1; 9 nucleotides line up with TRBD2. The CDR3 contains 16 residues. V shed 5 bases, J shed 4 bases, and the junction held 9 bases outside the gene matches. CDR1 is MDHEN and CDR2 is SYDVKM in the germline V gene. Complete variable domain (other parts from reference TRBV28 and TRBJ2-1): DVKVTQSSRYLVKRTGEKVFLECVQDMDHENMFWYRQDPGLGLRLIYFSYDVKMKEKGDIPEGYSVSREKKERFSLILESASTNQTSMYLCASSTTHSGSYNEQFFGPGTRLTVL.

This clonotype was counted only a few times. The rearrangement joins TRBV29-1 to TRBJ2-7; 8 bases are a match to TRBD2. The J segment lost 7 bases and the V segment lost 7 bases, leaving 15 bases of the junction unmatched. Germline CDR1 SQVTM, CDR2 ANQGSEA. The CDR3 has 14 residues. The CDR3 DNA is TGCAGCGCCGTGGGGAGCGGGAGCATGAGGGAGCAGTACTTC. Residues: CSAVGSGSMREQYF.

This clonotype was found a few times. The chain carries TRBV4-2 and TRBJ2-1; the match to TRBD1 covers 9 bases. CDR1 LGHNA and CDR2 YNFKEQ come from the germline V gene. The CDR3 length is 15 residues. Losses at the gene ends were 0 bases for V and 9 bases for J; bases not matched to a gene: 6. The CDR3 loop reads CASSQDGQGTGEQFF. The CDR3 DNA follows: TGTGCCAGCAGCCAAGACGGACAGGGGACGGGTGAGCAGTTCTTC.

V usage is TRBV9 and J usage is TRBJ2-3; 7 bases fit TRBD2. Trimming cost V 4 bases and J 0 bases; bases outside gene matches: 8. The V gene's germline CDR1 is SGDLS and CDR2 YYNGEE. The CDR3 consists of 16 residues. As DNA, the CDR3 is TGTGCCAGCAGCCTGAAGGGAGCGGGGAGCACAGATACGCAGTATTTT. Encoded protein: CASSLKGAGSTDTQYF. The full variable domain, its missing parts supplied by reference TRBV9 and TRBJ2-3, is DSGVTQTPKHLITATGQRVTLRCSPRSGDLSVYWYQQSLDQGLQFLIQYYNGEERAKGNILERFSAQQFPDLHSELNLSSLELGDSALYFCASSLKGAGSTDTQYFGPGTRLTVL.

This clonotype has a count of ten or more. J is TRBJ2-7 and V is TRBV27; TRBD2 matches at 9 bases. The CDR3 runs to 15 residues. The germline V gene has CDR1 MNHEY and CDR2 SMNVEV (reference sequence). The junction had 10 bases not matched to a gene; V was cut back by 6 bases and J by 4 bases. CDR3 coding DNA: TGTGCCAGCAGACGGTTAGCGGGGGAAATGTACGAGCAGTACTTC. It translates to CASRRLAGEMYEQYF.

The chain uses TRBV7-9 and TRBJ1-1; TRBD1 might be the D (6 bases). The CDR3 extends over 11 amino acids. The V gene's germline CDR1 is SEHNR and CDR2 FQNEAQ (reference sequence). Trimming took 6 bases from V and 8 from J, leaving 10 bases between them. The CDR3 sequence is CASRPTGEAFF. The DNA for the CDR3 is TGTGCCAGCAGACCTACAGGGGAAGCTTTCTTT.

In this sample, this clonotype turned up many times. The rearrangement joins TRBV18 to TRBJ2-1; 7 bases are shared with TRBD2. There are 16 residues in the CDR3. Germline-derived CDR1 and CDR2 are KGHSH and LQKENI. Losses at the gene ends were 3 bases for V and 5 bases for J; bases not matched to a gene: 10. The CDR3 nucleotides read TGTGCCAGCTCACCGATAGTAGTAGCGGGCGACAATGAGCAGTTCTTC. This translates into CASSPIVVAGDNEQFF.

This clonotype was seen ten or more times. The chain is built from TRBV3-1 and TRBJ2-1; D is unclear. The CDR3 extends over 14 amino acids. Trimming cost V 3 bases and J 4 bases, with 10 bases left between them. Germline V CDR1 and CDR2: LGHDT, YNNKEL (reference sequence). CDR3 amino acids: CASSQTTAYNEQFF. For the CDR3, the DNA is TGTGCCAGCAGCCAGACCACAGCATACAATGAGCAGTTCTTC.

This clonotype was picked up many times. V gene TRBV27 combines with J gene TRBJ2-5; TRBD1 matches at 9 bases. Unmatched junction bases numbered 11, after V lost 6 bases and J lost 0 bases. The CDR3 covers 17 residues. Looked up from germline, CDR1 is MNHEY and CDR2 is SMNVEV (reference sequence). CDR3 in amino acids: CASRPTHWTGDQETQYF. CDR3 DNA: TGTGCCAGCAGACCGACCCATTGGACAGGGGACCAAGAGACCCAGTACTTC.

The chain recombines TRBV18 with TRBJ2-5; D gene uncertain. The ends were cut back, 4 bases at V and 5 bases at J, with 14 bases in the middle. The CDR3 extends over 14 amino acids. Germline V gene data show CDR1 as KGHSH and CDR2 as LQKENI. Here the CDR3 reads CASSLKTVTETQYF. The CDR3 DNA reads as TGTGCCAGCTCACTTAAGACCGTGACGGAGACCCAGTACTTC.